The following is a T cell receptor beta chain sequence with its context. These data are taken from a study of T cell responses to AZD1222 COVID-19 vaccine. This CDR3 has 14 amino acids. With 6 bases removed from V and 0 bases from J, the gap between germline ends came to 9 bases. Germline CDR1 MGHDK, CDR2 SYGVNS. Produced via immunoSEQ multiplex PCR; TCRdb's table is partial and in-frame only. The profile shows roughly 100,000 clones, around 83% of them singletons. This TCR was sampled from an adult in good health. The gene calls are TRBV25-1 and TRBJ1-3; TRBD1 is a possible D gene (6 bases). The material was peripheral blood, obtained on day 0 of AZD1222 vaccination. CDR3 amino acids: CASRGQNSGNTIYF. CDR3 nucleotides: TGTGCCAGCAGGGGACAAAACTCTGGAAACACCATATATTTT. Looking up the rest from reference TRBV25-1 and TRBJ1-3 gives the full variable domain: EADIYQTPRYLVIGTGKKITLECSQTMGHDKMYWYQQDPGMELHLIHYSYGVNSTEKGDLSSESTVSRIRTEHFPLTLESARPSHTSQYLCASRGQNSGNTIYFGEGSWLTVV.